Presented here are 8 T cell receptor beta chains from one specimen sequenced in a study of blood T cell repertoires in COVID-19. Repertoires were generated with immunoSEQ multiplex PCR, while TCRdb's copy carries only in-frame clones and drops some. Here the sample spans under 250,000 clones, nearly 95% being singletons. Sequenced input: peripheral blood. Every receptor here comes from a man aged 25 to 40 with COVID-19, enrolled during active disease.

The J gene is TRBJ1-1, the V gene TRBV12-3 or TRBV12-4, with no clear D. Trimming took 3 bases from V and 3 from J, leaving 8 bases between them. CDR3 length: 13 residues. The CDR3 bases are TGTGCCAGCAGTTTGGTCGAGGACACTGAAGCTTTCTTT. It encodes CASSLVEDTEAFF.

The CDR3 bases are TGTGCCAGCAGTCCCGGGACAGGGAGAGCCAAAAACATTCAGTACTTC. Its protein is CASSPGTGRAKNIQYF. This chain joins TRBV6-6 and TRBJ2-4; 9 positions match TRBD1. Germline V CDR1 and CDR2: MNHNY, SVGAGI (reference sequence). After removal of 5 bases from V and 0 bases from J, the junction contained 5 bases not matched to a gene. CDR3 length equals 16 residues.

Here the CDR3 reads CASSFLATDTQYF. The CDR3 region has the DNA TGTGCCAGCAGTTTTTTGGCCACAGATACGCAGTATTTT. The gene calls are TRBV12-3 or TRBV12-4 and TRBJ2-3; D is uncertain. The V and J ends lost 3 bases and 2 bases respectively, with 6 bases between them. The length of the CDR3 is 13 residues.

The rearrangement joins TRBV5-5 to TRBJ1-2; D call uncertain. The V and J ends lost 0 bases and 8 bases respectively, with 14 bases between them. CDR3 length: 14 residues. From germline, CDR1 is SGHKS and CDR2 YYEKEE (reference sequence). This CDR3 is CASSLAGEVRGYTF. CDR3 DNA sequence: TGTGCCAGCAGCTTGGCCGGTGAGGTTAGGGGCTACACCTTC.

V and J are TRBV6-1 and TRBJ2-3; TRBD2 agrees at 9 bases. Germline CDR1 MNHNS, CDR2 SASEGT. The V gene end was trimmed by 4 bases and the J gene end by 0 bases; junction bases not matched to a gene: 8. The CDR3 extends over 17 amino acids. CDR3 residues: CASSGGAGGPSTDTQYF. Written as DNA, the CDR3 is TGTGCCAGCAGTGGCGGAGCGGGGGGTCCTAGCACAGATACGCAGTATTTT.

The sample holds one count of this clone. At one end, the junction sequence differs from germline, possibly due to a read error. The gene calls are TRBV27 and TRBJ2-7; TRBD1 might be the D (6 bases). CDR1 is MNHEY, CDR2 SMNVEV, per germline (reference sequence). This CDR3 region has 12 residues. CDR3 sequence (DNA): TGTGCCAGCAGTTTGACGGCGCAGGGGATCCACTTC. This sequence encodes CASSLTAQGIHF.

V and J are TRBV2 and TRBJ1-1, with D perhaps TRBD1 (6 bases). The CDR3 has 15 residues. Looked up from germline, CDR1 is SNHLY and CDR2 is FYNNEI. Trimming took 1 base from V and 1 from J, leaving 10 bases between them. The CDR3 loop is CASSEVGAPNTEAFF. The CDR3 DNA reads TGTGCCAGCAGTGAAGTGGGGGCACCGAACACTGAAGCTTTCTTT.

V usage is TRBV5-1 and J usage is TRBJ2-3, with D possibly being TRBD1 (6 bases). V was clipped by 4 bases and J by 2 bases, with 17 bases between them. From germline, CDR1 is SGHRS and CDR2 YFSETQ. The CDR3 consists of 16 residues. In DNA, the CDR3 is TGCGCCAGCAGCCGCCAGACAGGAATTTTCACAGATACGCAGTATTTT. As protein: CASSRQTGIFTDTQYF.